Included here is one T cell receptor beta chain sequence, with context. No antigen is known for it. V was cut by 0 bases and J by 0 bases, with 8 bases left in between. From germline, CDR1 is LGHNA and CDR2 YNFKEQ. The CDR3 loop spans 15 amino acids. This specimen belongs to a study of blood T cells in healthy people across ages. Study-wide points: Long-lived and aged donors differed, with more naive CD4+ cells and higher diversity in the long-lived.

Alongside a J-beta primer mix, a sample-barcoded 5' primer served in a second PCR lasting 7 to 11 cycles. With 12 random nucleotides, a template-switch adaptor tagged each individual cDNA molecule. From the 5' RACE reads, TCRdb called clonotypes with MiXCR, one entry per CDR3 protein. The table includes about 1.1 million distinct CDR3 sequences, around two fifths detected once. The V call is TRBV4-2, the J call TRBJ1-1; D gene uncertain. Sequencing input: blood. This clonotype was obtained from a man aged 18 to 29 in good health. CDR3 in amino acids: CASSQENSLNTEAFF. As DNA, the CDR3 is TGTGCCAGCAGCCAAGAAAACAGCTTGAACACTGAAGCTTTCTTT.